This T cell receptor beta chain was obtained from a study of T-cell reconstitution after alpha-beta-depleted transplantation in children. The CDR3 is 11 amino acids. Trimming removed 6 bases at V and 6 bases at J, with 7 bases between. Germline V gene lookup returns CDR1 SGHDT and CDR2 YYEEEE. Using unique molecular identifiers, the investigators prepared the TCRbeta library. One entry per CDR3 protein, called by TCRdb with MiXCR from the PCR reads. Altogether roughly 500,000 distinct CDR3 sequences are present, approximately 32% being singletons, with the ten largest covering around 2.3%. The origin of this receptor is a human donor who donated a stem cell graft to a child with aplastic anemia. V and J are TRBV5-6 and TRBJ2-1, with no clear D. The source was PBMCs from the stem cell graft donor, collected from the stem cell graft. CDR3 coding DNA: TGTGCCAGCACGGCCACCAATGAGCAGTTCTTC. Residues: CASTATNEQFF.